Listed below are T cell receptor beta chains from one sample, sequenced in a study of blood T cells in healthy people across ages. In TCRdb, the 5' RACE reads were re-called with MiXCR into one record per CDR3 protein. The profile shows 550,000 to 750,000 distinct CDR3 sequences, around 21% of them singletons. Sequencing was performed on blood. All receptors derive from a man in his 70s in good health. Each CDR3 is given with its conserved first and last residue. The D gene is left open where the match is weak. Clone sizes are given selectively: once, few, many, or a class where the clone is expanded.

J	D	size	V	DNA	CDR3
TRBJ2-2	TRBD2	few	TRBV12-3/TRBV12-4	TGTGCCAGCAGCCCTAGCGGACCAAACACCGGGGAGCTGTTTTTT	CASSPSGPNTGELFF
TRBJ2-3	-	few	TRBV28	TGTGCCAGCAACAATCAGGGTCCAGATACGCAGTATTTT	CASNNQGPDTQYF
TRBJ2-7	-	many	TRBV9	TGTGCCAGCAGCGTGGGCGCGAGCTCCTACGAGCAGTACTTC	CASSVGASSYEQYF
TRBJ2-5	-	-	TRBV12-3/TRBV12-4	TGTGCCAGCAGTCCCCCCCGCTCGATCCAAGAGACCCAGTACTTC	CASSPPRSIQETQYF
TRBJ2-7	-	-	TRBV24-1	TGTGCCACCAGTGCGGGGAGCTTAAACCATTACGAGCAGTACTTC	CATSAGSLNHYEQYF
TRBJ2-4	TRBD1	-	TRBV7-9	TGTGCCAGCAGCGCCGCCGGGACAGGGGGCCCTGTAGCCAAAAACATTCAGTACTTC	CASSAAGTGGPVAKNIQYF
TRBJ1-2	TRBD1	-	TRBV12-3/TRBV12-4	TGTGCCAGCAGATCCGGGACAGGCGCCTATGGCTACACCTTC	CASRSGTGAYGYTF
TRBJ2-1	TRBD2	-	TRBV2	TGTGCCAGCACTATTGATAGCGGGAGGGTTTCGAATGAGCAGTTCTTC	CASTIDSGRVSNEQFF
TRBJ2-7	TRBD1	-	TRBV5-1	TGCGCCAGCAGCTCCCCCGGGACAGCCTACGAGCAGTACTTC	CASSSPGTAYEQYF
TRBJ2-1	-	-	TRBV9	TGTGCCAGCAGCGTAGTCGGGACTGAGCAGTTCTTC	CASSVVGTEQFF
TRBJ2-7	-	few	TRBV29-1	TGCAGCGTTGAGAAACCGGGATCCTACGAGCAGTACTTC	CSVEKPGSYEQYF
TRBJ2-7	-	-	TRBV7-9	TGTGCCAGCGATAGAGGGGACCTTGCCTACGAGCAGTACTTC	CASDRGDLAYEQYF
TRBJ2-2	-	few	TRBV12-3/TRBV12-4	TGTGCCAGCTCACAACCGGGACCCCCTTCGGGGGAGCTGTTTTTT	CASSQPGPPSGELFF
TRBJ2-5	TRBD2	few	TRBV5-1	TGCGCCAGCAGCTCAGGTAGCGGGAGTCGTGAGACCCAGTACTTC	CASSSGSGSRETQYF
TRBJ2-7	-	few	TRBV11-2	TGTGCCAGCAGCTTAGAACAATTAAGCGAGCAGTACTTC	CASSLEQLSEQYF
TRBJ2-7	-	once	TRBV18	TGTGCCAGCTCACCGGACGGGACCGGGGGCTACGAGCAGTGCTTC	CASSPDGTGGYEQCF
TRBJ2-3	-	-	TRBV4-1	TGCGCCAGCAGCCAAGACGGTGTTAGAGCTAGGGACACAGATACGCAGTATTTT	CASSQDGVRARDTDTQYF
TRBJ2-5	TRBD2	-	TRBV7-8	TGTGCCAGCAGCTTAGGGACTAGCATGAAGACCCAGTACTTC	CASSLGTSMKTQYF
TRBJ2-7	-	-	TRBV28	TGTGCCAGCGTTCCGGGGATTACATTCTACGAGCAGTACTTC	CASVPGITFYEQYF
TRBJ2-3	-	-	TRBV30	TGTGGGGGAGGGGGGGGCTCCAGCACAGATACGCAGTATTTT	CGGGGGSSTDTQYF
TRBJ2-7	TRBD1	once	TRBV20-1	TGCAGTGCTAGTTTTGACAGGGTCTCCTACGAGCAGTACTTC	CSASFDRVSYEQYF
TRBJ2-7	TRBD1	few	TRBV20-1	TGCAGTGCACCGGGACAGGGCTACGAGCAGTACTTC	CSAPGQGYEQYF
TRBJ2-5	TRBD2	-	TRBV29-1	TGCAGCGTGGTCGCCGGACTAGCGGGAGGCACAGAGACCCAGTACTTC	CSVVAGLAGGTETQYF
TRBJ2-1	-	few	TRBV10-3	TGTGCCGCCACCTTGAGGGAGCTTAACAATGAGCAGTTCTTC	CAATLRELNNEQFF
TRBJ2-1	TRBD2	-	TRBV7-9	TGTGCCAGCAGCCCGGGACTAGCGGGAACCTCGTACGATGAGCAGTTCTTC	CASSPGLAGTSYDEQFF
TRBJ2-7	-	few	TRBV10-3	TGTGCCATCAGTGAAGAGTCCTACGAGCAGTACTTC	CAISEESYEQYF
TRBJ2-3	-	-	TRBV4-3	TGCGCCAGCAGCCAAGATTACGGGGGTTGGAATACGCAGTATTTT	CASSQDYGGWNTQYF